This paragraph covers one T cell receptor beta chain sequence. Its antigen remains unidentified. CDR3 length: 14 residues. From germline, CDR1 is SGHRS and CDR2 YFSETQ. V gave up 3 bases and J gave up 5 bases, with 15 bases separating them. The sample comes from a study of human T cells and chemical hapten exposure. Findings of the study overall: Sensitization with DPC brought no change to TCRs above 1 in 1000 in frequency. Patch test score rose with PT1 expanded TCR count, significant at thresholds 8, 16 and 32, not 4.

A single record per CDR3 protein comes from TCRdb applying MiXCR to the RACE reads. The sample consists of about 160,000 distinct CDR3 sequences, around a quarter of them appearing once. Described time point: patch test 3, about 24 weeks after DPC sensitization. Specified treatment: therapeutic diphenylcyclopropenone sensitization with weekly scalp DPC. Blood was collected ahead of every patch test applied. The TCR was taken from a woman between 18 and 29 years old with alopecia areata. Some clones in this sample may be carry-over from other donors' samples. The gene calls are TRBV5-1 and TRBJ2-7; a weak D match, TRBD1 (5 bases). This material consisted of whole blood, taken in connection with sensitization to the hapten diphenylcyclopropenone (DPC). The CDR3 loop is CASSSQALWDEQYF. CDR3 bases: TGCGCCAGCAGCTCACAGGCGCTTTGGGACGAGCAGTACTTC.